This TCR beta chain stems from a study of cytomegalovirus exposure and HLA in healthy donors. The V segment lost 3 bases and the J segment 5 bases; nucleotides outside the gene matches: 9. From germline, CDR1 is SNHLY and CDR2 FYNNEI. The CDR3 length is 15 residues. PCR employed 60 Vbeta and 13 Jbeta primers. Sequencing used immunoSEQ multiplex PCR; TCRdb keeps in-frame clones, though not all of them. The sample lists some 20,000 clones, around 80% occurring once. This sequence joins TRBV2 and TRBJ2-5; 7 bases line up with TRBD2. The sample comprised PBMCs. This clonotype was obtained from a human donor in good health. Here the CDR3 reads CASSDPRVRGETQYF. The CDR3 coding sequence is TGTGCCAGCAGTGACCCCAGGGTGCGGGGGGAGACCCAGTACTTC.